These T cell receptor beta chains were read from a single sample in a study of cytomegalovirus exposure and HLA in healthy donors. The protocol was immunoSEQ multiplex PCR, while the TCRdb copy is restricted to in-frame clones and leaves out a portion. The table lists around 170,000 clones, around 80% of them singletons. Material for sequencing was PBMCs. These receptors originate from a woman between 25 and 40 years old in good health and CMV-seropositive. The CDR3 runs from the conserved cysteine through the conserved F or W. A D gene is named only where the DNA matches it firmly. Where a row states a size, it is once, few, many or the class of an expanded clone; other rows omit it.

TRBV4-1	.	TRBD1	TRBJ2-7	CASSQIQAGTGVYEQYF	TGCGCCAGCAGCCAAATTCAGGCCGGGACAGGGGTGTACGAGCAGTACTTC
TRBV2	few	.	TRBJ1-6	CASADKWTNSPLHF	TGTGCCAGCGCGGACAAATGGACCAATTCACCCCTCCACTTT
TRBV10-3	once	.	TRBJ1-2	CAISDQGYYGYTF	TGTGCCATCAGTGATCAGGGCTACTATGGCTACACCTTC
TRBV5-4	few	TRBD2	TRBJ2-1	CASSRGGLRTSSYNEQFF	TGTGCCAGCAGCCGGGGGGGGCTGAGGACTAGCTCCTACAATGAGCAGTTCTTC
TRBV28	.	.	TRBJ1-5	CASGGAGNQPQHF	TGTGCCAGCGGGGGCGCCGGCAATCAGCCCCAGCATTTT
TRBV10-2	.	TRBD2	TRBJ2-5	CASSPSGGETQYF	TGCGCCAGCAGCCCTTCGGGGGGGGAGACCCAGTACTTC
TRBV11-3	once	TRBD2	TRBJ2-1	CASSPRSLAGVGEQFF	TGTGCCAGCAGCCCTAGGAGCCTAGCGGGGGTGGGTGAGCAGTTCTTC
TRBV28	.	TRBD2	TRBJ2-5	CASWEAGGRGETQYF	TGTGCCAGCTGGGAGGCGGGGGGGCGCGGAGAGACCCAGTACTTC
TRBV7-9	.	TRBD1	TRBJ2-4	CASSPPTGGSKNIQYF	TGTGCCAGCAGCCCCCCGACAGGGGGGTCCAAAAACATTCAGTACTTC
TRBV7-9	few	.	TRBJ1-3	CASSLVAGNTIYF	TGTGCCAGCAGCTTAGTAGCCGGAAACACCATATATTTT
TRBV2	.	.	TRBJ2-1	CASSEGQGIGNEQFF	TGTGCCAGCAGTGAGGGGCAGGGGATTGGCAATGAGCAGTTCTTC
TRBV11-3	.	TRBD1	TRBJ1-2	CASSFGQGSYGYTF	TGTGCCAGCAGCTTCGGACAGGGTAGTTATGGCTACACCTTC
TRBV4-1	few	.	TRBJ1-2	CASSQGPHGGRGEDGYTF	TGCGCCAGCAGCCAAGGCCCCCACGGTGGACGGGGAGAGGATGGCTACACCTTC
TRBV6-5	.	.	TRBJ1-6	CASQGSSYNSPLHF	TGTGCCAGCCAGGGGAGCTCCTATAATTCACCCCTCCACTTT
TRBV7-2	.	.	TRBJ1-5	CASSPQTGVSNQPQHF	TGTGCCAGCAGCCCCCAGACAGGCGTGAGCAATCAGCCCCAGCATTTT
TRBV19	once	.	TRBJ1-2	CASIDRINYGYTF	TGTGCCAGTATCGACAGGATTAACTATGGCTACACCTTC
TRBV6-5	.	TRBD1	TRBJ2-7	CASSPAGTGYEQYF	TGTGCCAGCAGCCCAGCCGGGACAGGGTACGAGCAGTACTTC
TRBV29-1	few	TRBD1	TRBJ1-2	CSVESRDRGSGYGYTF	TGCAGCGTTGAGTCCCGGGACAGGGGAAGTGGCTATGGCTACACCTTC
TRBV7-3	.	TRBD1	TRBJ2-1	CASSLYTGGGGNEQFF	TGTGCCAGCAGCCTCTACACAGGGGGCGGAGGGAATGAGCAGTTCTTC
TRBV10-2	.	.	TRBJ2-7	CASSEMFRSYEQYF	TGCGCCAGCAGTGAGATGTTCCGCTCCTACGAGCAGTACTTC
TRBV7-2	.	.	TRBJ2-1	CASLNQKRGAFNEQFF	TGTGCCAGCCTTAACCAGAAACGGGGGGCGTTTAATGAGCAGTTCTTC
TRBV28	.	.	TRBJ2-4	CASSLYSNQKAKNIQYF	TGTGCCAGCAGTTTATATTCTAACCAAAAAGCCAAAAACATTCAGTACTTC
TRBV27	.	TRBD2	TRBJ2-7	CASSFHGAGYEQYF	TGTGCCAGCAGTTTTCACGGAGCGGGATACGAGCAGTACTTC
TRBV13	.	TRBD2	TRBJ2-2	CASSYYRGGTGELFF	TGTGCCAGCAGCTACTACCGGGGGGGGACCGGGGAGCTGTTTTTT
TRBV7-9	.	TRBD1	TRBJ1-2	CASEGRGRGGYTF	TGTGCCAGCGAGGGAAGGGGGCGTGGTGGCTACACCTTC
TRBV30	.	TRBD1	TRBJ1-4	CAWSVPGQGNEKLFF	TGTGCCTGGAGTGTACCGGGACAGGGGAATGAAAAACTGTTTTTT
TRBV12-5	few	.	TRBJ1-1	CASGVPGGATEAFF	TGTGCTAGTGGTGTGCCAGGCGGGGCGACTGAAGCTTTCTTT
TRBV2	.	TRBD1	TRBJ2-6	CASRTGLSGANVLTF	TGTGCCAGCCGGACAGGCCTCTCTGGGGCCAACGTCCTGACTTTC
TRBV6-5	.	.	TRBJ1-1	CASSPLDSSNTEAFF	TGTGCCAGCAGCCCCCTCGACAGTTCGAACACTGAAGCTTTCTTT